This TCR beta chain comes out of a study of identical twins. Study observations and caveats: Reduced insertions were recorded for abundant cord blood beta clonotypes, with no such pattern in memory repertoires.

V lost 0 bases and J lost 3, with 13 bases in between. CDR3 length: 16 amino acids. Germline V gene lookup returns CDR1 SGHRS and CDR2 YFSETQ. Only a few counts were recorded for this clonotype. The antigen is undetermined. Each donor was a healthy Caucasian. With template switching, a universal primer site was added, and the cDNA carried unique molecular identifiers. TCRdb recomputed calls from the 5' RACE reads with MiXCR, one row per CDR3 protein. Counted here are about 210,000 distinct CDR3 sequences, roughly 9.4% occurring once; the ten biggest clones make up 4.5% to 5.5%. The sequencing sample was made of memory (CD45RO+) T cells sorted from blood. V is TRBV5-1 and J is TRBJ1-5; perhaps TRBD1 as D (6 bases). The sequence was obtained from a woman aged 18-35 years in good health. For the CDR3, the DNA is TGCGCCAGCAGCTTGGCCGGAGGGGGGGCCAATCAGCCCCAGCATTTT. Its translation is CASSLAGGGANQPQHF.